This T cell receptor (beta chain) came from a study of T cell responses to AZD1222 COVID-19 vaccine. Findings and caveats of the study: Two AZD1222 doses significantly raised spike-specific TCR breadth and depth over controls. Just a handful of AZD1222 recipients were seropositive at baseline.

Here immunoSEQ multiplex PCR was the method, and the copy in TCRdb shows in-frame clones only, minus some. The data contain fewer than 130,000 clones, just under 95% of them singletons. This CDR3 is built from 12 residues. CDR1 is MDHEN and CDR2 is SYDVKM in the germline V gene. The germline V and J ends were trimmed by 5 bases and 3 bases, with 5 bases remaining between them. About this clone itself: Its antigen is currently unknown.

This receptor was identified in an adult in good health. V and J are TRBV28 and TRBJ1-5, with no clear D. The sequences come from peripheral blood, collected on day 0 of AZD1222 vaccination. CDR3: CASSGLNQPQHF. In nucleotides, the CDR3 is TGTGCCAGCAGTGGGCTCAATCAGCCCCAGCATTTT.